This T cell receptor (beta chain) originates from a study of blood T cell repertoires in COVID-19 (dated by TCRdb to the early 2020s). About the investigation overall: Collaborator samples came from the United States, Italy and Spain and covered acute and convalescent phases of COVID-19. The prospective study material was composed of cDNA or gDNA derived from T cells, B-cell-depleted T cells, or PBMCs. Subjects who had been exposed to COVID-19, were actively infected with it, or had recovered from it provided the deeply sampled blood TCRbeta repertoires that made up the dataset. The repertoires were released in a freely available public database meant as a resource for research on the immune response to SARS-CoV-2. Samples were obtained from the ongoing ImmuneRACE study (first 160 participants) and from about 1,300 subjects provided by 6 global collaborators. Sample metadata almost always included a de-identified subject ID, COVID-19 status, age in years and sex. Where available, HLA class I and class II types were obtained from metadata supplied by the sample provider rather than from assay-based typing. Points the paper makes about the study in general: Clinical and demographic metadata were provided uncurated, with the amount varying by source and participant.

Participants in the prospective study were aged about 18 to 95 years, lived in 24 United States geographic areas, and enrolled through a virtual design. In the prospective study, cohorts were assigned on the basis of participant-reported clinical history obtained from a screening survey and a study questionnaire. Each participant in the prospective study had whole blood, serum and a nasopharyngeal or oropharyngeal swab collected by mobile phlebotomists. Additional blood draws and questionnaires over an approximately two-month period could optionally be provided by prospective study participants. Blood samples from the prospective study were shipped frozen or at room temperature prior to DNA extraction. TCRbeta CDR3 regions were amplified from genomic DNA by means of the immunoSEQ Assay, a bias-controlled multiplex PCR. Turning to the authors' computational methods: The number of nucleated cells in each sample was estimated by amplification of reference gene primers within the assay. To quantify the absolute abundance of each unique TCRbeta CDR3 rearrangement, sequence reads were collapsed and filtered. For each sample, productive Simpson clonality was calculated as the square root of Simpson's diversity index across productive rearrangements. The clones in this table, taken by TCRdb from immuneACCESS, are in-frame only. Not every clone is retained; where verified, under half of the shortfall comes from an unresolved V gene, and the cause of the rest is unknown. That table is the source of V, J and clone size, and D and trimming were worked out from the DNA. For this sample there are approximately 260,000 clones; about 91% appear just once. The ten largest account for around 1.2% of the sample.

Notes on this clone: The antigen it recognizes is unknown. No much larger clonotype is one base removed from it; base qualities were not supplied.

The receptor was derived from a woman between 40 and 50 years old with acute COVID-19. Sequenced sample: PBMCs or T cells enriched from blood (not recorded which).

The CDR3 protein: CASSSSDRTEYFRSPLHF. At the DNA level, the sequence is TGTGCCAGCAGTTCCTCGGACAGAACGGAGTACTTTCGATCACCCCTCCACTTT. The sequence joins TRBV6-2 or TRBV6-3 to TRBJ1-6; 6 matching bases give a weak D call of TRBD1. The CDR3, cysteine through phenylalanine, is 18 amino acids long. This entry keeps only the CDR3 DNA: 54 bases, framed from base 1. V gives up 4 bases and J gives up 10 bases, and the segment between their germline ends measures 26 bases. Based on the germline V gene, the CDR1 and CDR2 sequences are MNHEY and SVGEGT.